This T cell receptor (beta chain) was observed in a study of T cell changes during pregnancy in multiple sclerosis. The V end was cut by 0 bases, the J end by 0 bases, with 11 bases between. The CDR3 sequence is 16 residues long. From germline, CDR1 is LNHNV and CDR2 YYDKDF (reference sequence). TCRdb keeps only in-frame clones here, not all; method: immunoSEQ multiplex PCR. Of 40,000 or so clones in the sample, more than 85% were seen once. A single count supports this clone. The TCR was taken from a female donor with multiple sclerosis, enrolled in a pregnancy study. The specimen comprised CD8+ T cells from peripheral blood mononuclear cells, sampled after pregnancy. The J gene is TRBJ1-1, the V gene TRBV15; D is possibly TRBD1 (5 bases). The DNA for the CDR3 is TGTGCCACCAGCAGAGAGTACCCAGGGATGAACACTGAAGCTTTCTTT. It encodes CATSREYPGMNTEAFF.